This T cell receptor beta chain was recovered during a study of T cell changes during pregnancy in multiple sclerosis. V was pared by 5 bases and J by 1 base, with 10 bases of the junction left unmatched. Germline CDR1 and CDR2: SEHNR and FQNEAQ (reference sequence). The CDR3 sequence is 18 residues long. This table comes from immunoSEQ multiplex PCR, and its TCRdb copy is limited to in-frame clones, with some not included. The table lists some 97,000 clones, 85% to 95% of them singletons. V is TRBV7-9 and J is TRBJ2-3, with 12 positions matching TRBD2. Sequencing was performed on peripheral blood, taken in the second trimester of pregnancy. This receptor was obtained from a female donor with multiple sclerosis, enrolled in a pregnancy study. CDR3 amino acids: CASSLPRTSGDRTDTQYF. DNA of the CDR3: TGTGCCAGCAGCCTCCCCCGGACTAGCGGGGATCGCACAGATACGCAGTATTTT.